This record concerns one TCR beta chain sequence. Its target is unknown. At one boundary the junction diverges from the germline segment, which might be a read error. The data are from a study of tumor-infiltrating lymphocytes in primary liver carcinoma. General study points: Blood trailed tumors significantly in top-250-clone fraction (p = 0.039).

For each extraction, RNA and DNA were obtained together from approximately 20-30 mg of unsorted bulk tissue. Every tumor specimen contained over 80% viable tumor cells. Making TCR beta cDNA involved roughly 500 ng total RNA and a constant-region primer. Three-round nested multiplex PCR performed with slightly modified ARM-PCR produced the TCR beta libraries. The first two PCR rounds used TRBV1-TRBV30 forward primers with a C-beta reverse primer, about 10 cycles each. Each CDR3 protein is one row after TCRdb ran MiXCR on the multiplex PCR reads. The sample records about 74,000 distinct CDR3 sequences, 55% to 75% being singletons. Germline values: CDR1 SGHAT, CDR2 FQNNGV. There are 16 residues in the CDR3.

The J gene is TRBJ2-4, the V gene TRBV11-2; a weak D match, TRBD2 (5 bases). The source is a man between 35 and 55 years old with primary liver carcinoma and hepatitis B virus infection. Sequenced input: liver tumor tissue from sampling region 4. Subset described: tumor region T4, right-lateral pole. Written as DNA, the CDR3 is TGTGCTAGCAGCTTAGATTCGGTGCTAGCCAAAACCATTCAGTACTTC. Its translation is CASSLDSVLAKTIQYF.